This TCR beta chain was identified in a study of blood T cells in healthy people across ages. Study summary: Template switching recovered approximately one barcoded beta molecule for every two T cells.

This CDR3 has 15 residues. Germline V gene data show CDR1 as MNHNS and CDR2 as SASEGT. V dropped 6 bases and J dropped 4; count of bases not matched to a gene: 11. A J-beta primer mix and a sample-barcoded 5' primer were used in a second PCR of about 6 to 12 cycles. TCRdb redid the calling of the 5' RACE reads with MiXCR, one entry per CDR3 protein. The profile shows about 1.4 million distinct CDR3 sequences, around 55% of them singletons. Sample: blood. The clonotype comes from a man younger than 30 in good health. The chain uses TRBV6-1 and TRBJ2-7, with 8 positions matching TRBD2. CDR3 nucleotides: TGTGCCAGCAGCGACCCGGGACTAGGAGTATACGAGCAGTACTTC. It translates to CASSDPGLGVYEQYF.